This T cell receptor beta chain was documented in a study of cytomegalovirus exposure and HLA in healthy donors. Study overall: Out of 170 million or so T cells, an earlier analysis found roughly 100 million unique TCR beta sequences in total.

The sample holds a few counts of this clone. Its target is not known. The primer mix had 60 Vbeta and 13 Jbeta primers. In the original processing: A later analysis tallied tens of millions of unique TCR beta chains, around 9.9 million of them shared. Clones were read by immunoSEQ multiplex PCR, and TCRdb kept only the in-frame ones, dropping some. From that table come the V and J calls and clone size; the DNA was used to work out D and trimming. The data hold roughly 150,000 clones, with about 81% observed a single time. Study-level results: Several of the most significant clusters were apparently associated with common viral pathogens in a later analysis.

The CDR3 spans 15 residues. V dropped 0 bases and J dropped 2; count of bases not matched to a gene: 1. Germline V gene sequence: CDR1 MNHEY, CDR2 SMNVEV (reference sequence). This chain connects TRBV27 to TRBJ2-1; the match to TRBD2 covers 7 bases. The receptor comes from a man aged 25-45 years in good health and CMV-seronegative. Sequencing input: PBMCs. Here the CDR3 reads CASSLSGGAYNEQFF. The CDR3 DNA is TGTGCCAGCAGTTTATCGGGGGGGGCCTACAATGAGCAGTTCTTC.